The rows below give T cell receptor beta chains drawn from one sample of a study of cytomegalovirus exposure and HLA in healthy donors. Repertoires were generated with immunoSEQ multiplex PCR, while TCRdb's copy carries only in-frame clones and drops some. Of around 85,000 clones listed, approximately 69% are singletons. Sequencing was performed on PBMCs. These receptors were collected from a man under 40 in good health and CMV-seropositive. The CDR3 runs from the conserved cysteine through the conserved F or W. The D gene is left open where the match is weak. A row's size may be missing; if present it is once, few, many or a size class.

>TRBJ2-7|NA|NA|TRBV5-1
CASSLGREAGKQYF
TGCGCCAGCAGCTTGGGGAGGGAGGCCGGTAAGCAGTACTTC
>TRBJ1-1|once|NA|TRBV27
CASSVRLMNTEAFF
TGTGCCAGCAGTGTCAGACTCATGAACACTGAAGCTTTCTTT
>TRBJ1-5|NA|TRBD1|TRBV6-1
CASQPGQGVNQPQHF
TGTGCCAGCCAGCCGGGACAGGGGGTGAATCAGCCCCAGCATTTT
>TRBJ2-1|once|TRBD1|TRBV27
CASSLGQGSYNEQFF
TGTGCCAGCAGTTTAGGACAGGGCTCCTACAATGAGCAGTTCTTC
>TRBJ2-1|once|TRBD2|TRBV7-6
CASSSGWGLADNEQFF
TGTGCCAGCAGTTCAGGGTGGGGACTAGCGGATAATGAGCAGTTCTTC
>TRBJ2-3|NA|NA|TRBV29-1
CSVGLQFSLDTQYF
TGCAGCGTCGGCTTACAGTTTTCATTGGATACGCAGTATTTT
>TRBJ2-1|NA|TRBD2|TRBV5-1
CASSLTGTSSYNEQFF
TGCGCCAGCAGCTTGACCGGGACTAGCTCATACAATGAGCAGTTCTTC
>TRBJ1-2|few|TRBD1|TRBV19
CASSISHRGGYGYTF
TGTGCCAGTAGTATATCCCACAGGGGCGGATATGGCTACACCTTC
>TRBJ2-5|NA|TRBD1|TRBV30
CAWTPGGETQYF
TGTGCCTGGACGCCAGGGGGAGAGACCCAGTACTTC
>TRBJ2-3|few|TRBD2|TRBV2
CATGPPFYGGRDTQYF
TGTGCCACCGGCCCCCCTTTCTACGGGGGGAGGGATACGCAGTATTTT
>TRBJ2-2|NA|NA|TRBV9
CASSVSRGGELFF
TGTGCCAGCAGCGTTTCCCGAGGGGGGGAGCTGTTTTTT
>TRBJ2-1|NA|TRBD2|TRBV9
CASSLAVSYNEQFF
TGTGCCAGCAGCCTAGCGGTGTCCTACAATGAGCAGTTCTTC
>TRBJ1-5|NA|NA|TRBV10-3
CAISESRDGNQPQHF
TGTGCCATCAGTGAGAGCAGGGATGGGAATCAGCCCCAGCATTTT
>TRBJ2-1|NA|TRBD2|TRBV7-9
CASGGGFSYNEQFF
TGTGCCAGCGGGGGGGGTTTCTCCTACAATGAGCAGTTCTTC
>TRBJ1-1|NA|TRBD1|TRBV9
CASSPWTGLLAEAFF
TGTGCCAGCAGCCCCTGGACAGGGCTGCTGGCTGAAGCTTTCTTT
>TRBJ1-3|NA|NA|TRBV7-6
CASSLSSAAAVIYF
TGTGCCAGCAGCTTAAGTTCGGCCGCGGCGGTCATATATTTT
>TRBJ2-5|NA|NA|TRBV25-1
CASSEYQGGKETQYF
TGTGCCAGCAGTGAATACCAGGGGGGAAAAGAGACCCAGTACTTC
>TRBJ2-7|NA|NA|TRBV4-1
CASSQVGGVGSSYEQYF
TGCGCCAGCAGCCAAGTGGGCGGGGTTGGAAGCTCCTACGAGCAGTACTTC
>TRBJ2-7|few|TRBD2|TRBV2
CASRSLAGETYEQYF
TGTGCCAGCAGATCCCTAGCGGGAGAAACCTACGAGCAGTACTTC
>TRBJ1-1|few|NA|TRBV19
CASRIQRTDTEAFF
TGTGCCAGTAGGATACAGCGTACGGACACTGAAGCTTTCTTT
>TRBJ1-3|NA|NA|TRBV5-1
CASSFLSGNTIYF
TGCGCCAGCAGCTTCCTCTCTGGAAACACCATATATTTT
>TRBJ1-5|NA|TRBD1|TRBV15
CATSAYRDRVHQPQHF
TGTGCCACCAGCGCATACCGGGACAGGGTTCATCAGCCCCAGCATTTT
>TRBJ2-7|NA|NA|TRBV7-9
CASSGGSIHEQYF
TGTGCCAGCAGCGGTGGGAGCATACACGAGCAGTACTTC
>TRBJ2-2|few|NA|TRBV20-1
CSASLSGELFF
TGCAGTGCTAGCCTCAGCGGGGAGCTGTTTTTT
>TRBJ2-1|few|NA|TRBV4-1
CASSQARGYEQFF
TGCGCCAGCAGCCAAGCCAGGGGATATGAGCAGTTCTTC
>TRBJ2-5|NA|NA|TRBV10-3
CAISEEGETQYF
TGTGCCATCAGTGAGGAGGGAGAGACCCAGTACTTC
>TRBJ2-7|NA|NA|TRBV5-1
CASSWDTPYEQYF
TGCGCCAGCAGCTGGGACACACCCTACGAGCAGTACTTC
>TRBJ2-7|NA|NA|TRBV6-5
CASSYSRPGQPYEQYF
TGTGCCAGCAGTTACTCAAGGCCCGGACAGCCCTACGAGCAGTACTTC
>TRBJ1-2|NA|NA|TRBV27
CASSPRGIYGYTF
TGTGCCAGCAGCCCCCGAGGCATCTATGGCTACACCTTC
>TRBJ1-1|NA|NA|TRBV2
CASSEWGRQGGTEAFF
TGTGCCAGCAGTGAATGGGGTCGGCAGGGAGGGACTGAAGCTTTCTTT
>TRBJ2-1|NA|TRBD2|TRBV28
CASSLSSGHEFF
TGTGCCAGCAGTTTATCTAGCGGCCACGAGTTCTTC
>TRBJ2-1|NA|NA|TRBV5-1
CASSWRSSSTGEVPNEQFF
TGCGCCAGCAGCTGGCGTTCCTCCTCTACGGGGGAGGTTCCCAATGAGCAGTTCTTC
>TRBJ2-7|many|NA|TRBV28
CASSIGLNYEQYF
TGTGCCAGCAGTATTGGACTGAACTACGAGCAGTACTTC
>TRBJ1-2|NA|TRBD1|TRBV6-5
CASSYRTGTTNYGYTF
TGTGCCAGCAGTTATCGGACAGGGACTACTAACTATGGCTACACCTTC
>TRBJ1-1|few|NA|TRBV5-4
CASSLDRAQGTEAFF
TGTGCCAGCAGCTTGGACAGGGCCCAAGGGACTGAAGCTTTCTTT
>TRBJ2-1|NA|NA|TRBV4-3
CASSQETETVWQFF
TGCGCCAGCAGCCAAGAGACGGAAACAGTTTGGCAGTTCTTC
>TRBJ2-1|NA|TRBD2|TRBV10-3
CATGGGYNEQFF
TGTGCCACTGGCGGGGGCTACAATGAGCAGTTCTTC